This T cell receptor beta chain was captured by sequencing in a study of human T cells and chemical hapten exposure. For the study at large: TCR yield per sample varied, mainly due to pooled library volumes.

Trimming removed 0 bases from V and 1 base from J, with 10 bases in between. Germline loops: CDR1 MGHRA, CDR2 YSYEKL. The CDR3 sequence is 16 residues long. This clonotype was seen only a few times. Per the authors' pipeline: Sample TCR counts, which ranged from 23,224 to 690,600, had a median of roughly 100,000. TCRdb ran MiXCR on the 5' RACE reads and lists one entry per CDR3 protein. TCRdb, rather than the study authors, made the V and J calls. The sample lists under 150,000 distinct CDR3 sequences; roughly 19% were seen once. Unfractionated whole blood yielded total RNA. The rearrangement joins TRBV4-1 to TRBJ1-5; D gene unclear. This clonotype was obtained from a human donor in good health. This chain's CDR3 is CASSQELGRSNQPQHF. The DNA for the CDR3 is TGCGCCAGCAGCCAAGAACTAGGGAGGAGCAATCAGCCCCAGCATTTT.